These 21 T cell receptor beta chains came from one sample sequenced in a study of T-cell memory formation after mild COVID-19. TCRdb redid the calling of the 5' RACE reads with MiXCR, one entry per CDR3 protein. The data contain 58,000 or so distinct CDR3 sequences, roughly 26% of them singletons. Input material: PBMCs or a T cell subset sorted from them (not recorded which). These receptors came from a man between 18 and 29 years old who had mild COVID-19 (a few samples of this study predate the infection). Cell type and time point are not known.

The chain has TRBV20-1 and TRBJ2-7; D may match TRBD1 or TRBD2 (5 bases each). Trimming stripped 6 bases from V and 0 bases from J, with 12 bases between. The CDR3 covers 13 residues. CDR1 is DFQATT and CDR2 is SNEGSKA in the germline V gene (reference sequence). CDR3 amino acids: CSARDGSSYEQYV. In DNA, the CDR3 is TGCAGTGCAAGGGACGGAAGCTCCTACGAGCAGTACGTC.

This rearrangement joins TRBV6-2 or TRBV6-3 to TRBJ2-1; TRBD2 matches 12 bases. Per the germline V gene, CDR1 is MNHEY and CDR2 is SVGEGT. The CDR3 consists of 15 residues. The V gene end was trimmed by 6 bases and the J gene end by 6 bases; junction bases not matched to a gene: 6. This chain's CDR3 is CASSLTSGGPNEQFF. The CDR3 nucleotides read TGTGCCAGCAGCCTTACTAGCGGGGGGCCCAATGAGCAGTTCTTC.

This clonotype has just a few counts. The chain uses TRBV7-2 and TRBJ2-5; 8 bases align to TRBD2. The CDR3 is 16 residues long. The ends lost 1 base at V and 1 base at J; junction bases unmatched: 5. CDR1 SGHTA and CDR2 FQGNSA come from the germline V gene. CDR3 region: CASSLVGGGPQETQYF. As DNA, the CDR3 is TGTGCCAGCAGCTTAGTCGGCGGGGGGCCCCAAGAGACCCAGTACTTC.

The chain uses TRBV7-8 and TRBJ2-3; D may be TRBD1 (5 bases). Trimming took off 6 bases at V and 3 bases at J, with 19 bases between the two ends. There are 16 residues in the CDR3. Germline V gene sequence: CDR1 SGHVS, CDR2 FQNEAQ. DNA of the CDR3: TGTGCCAGCAGTCGTAAACCAGGGCTTGAGACAGATACGCAGTATTTT. Translated, it gives CASSRKPGLETDTQYF.

This clonotype appeared a few times. The rearrangement links TRBV19 to TRBJ1-1; no firm D call. CDR1 and CDR2 from the germline V gene are LNHDA and SQIVND (reference sequence). The ends were cut back, 2 bases at V and 1 base at J, with 14 bases in the middle. The CDR3 runs to 16 residues. The CDR3 loop reads CASSIISGRENTEAFF. CDR3 sequence (DNA): TGTGCCAGTAGTATAATATCGGGTAGAGAGAACACTGAAGCTTTCTTT.

The V gene is TRBV7-2, the J gene TRBJ1-1; D might be TRBD1 (6 bases). Germline CDR1 SGHTA, CDR2 FQGNSA. This CDR3 region has 14 residues. V lost 3 bases and J 1 base, leaving 9 bases between the germline ends. The CDR3 bases are TGTGCCAGCAGCTTCGGGACACCGAACACTGAAGCTTTCTTT. Its protein is CASSFGTPNTEAFF. The entire variable domain, with the rest obtained from reference TRBV7-2 and TRBJ1-1, is as follows: GAGVSQSPSNKVTEKGKDVELRCDPISGHTALYWYRQSLGQGLEFLIYFQGNSAPDKSGLPSDRFSAERTGGSVSTLTIQRTQQEDSAVYLCASSFGTPNTEAFFGQGTRLTVV.

V usage is TRBV20-1 and J usage is TRBJ2-7, with TRBD1 matching over 8 bases. Germline CDR1 and CDR2: DFQATT and SNEGSKA (reference sequence). The CDR3 consists of 13 residues. This CDR3 is CSSGTGSSYEQYF. In nucleotides, the CDR3 is TGCAGCTCCGGGACAGGAAGCTCCTACGAGCAGTACTTC.

The chain combines TRBV27 with TRBJ2-7; TRBD2 agrees at 9 bases. The trim removed 7 bases at V and 2 bases at J, leaving 6 bases unmatched. Germline values: CDR1 MNHEY, CDR2 SMNVEV (reference sequence). The CDR3 sequence is 14 residues long. The CDR3 region has the DNA TGTGCCAGCAACCCGGGCGGGGGGGCCTACGAGCAGTACTTC. It specifies CASNPGGGAYEQYF.

This chain's CDR3 is CASSPGGALDYEQYF. CDR3 DNA: TGCGCCAGCAGCCCGGGGGGGGCCCTCGACTACGAGCAGTACTTC. This chain connects TRBV5-1 to TRBJ2-7; TRBD2 matches 8 bases. Germline CDR1 SGHRS, CDR2 YFSETQ. The CDR3 covers 15 residues. The junction had 9 bases not matched to a gene; V was cut back by 4 bases and J by 3 bases.

The sample holds a few counts of this clonotype. The chain carries TRBV10-2 and TRBJ2-2; D remains unclear. The V gene's germline CDR1 is WSHSY and CDR2 SAAADI. The CDR3 consists of 13 residues. Between the trimmed V and J ends, which lost 3 bases and 4 bases, there was a span of 6 bases. The CDR3: CASSDFGTGELFF. The CDR3 nucleotides read TGCGCCAGCAGTGATTTCGGCACCGGGGAGCTGTTTTTT.

This clonotype has a handful of counts. The V and J genes are TRBV10-3 and TRBJ2-7; D might be TRBD1 (5 bases). This CDR3 is 16 amino acids long. Trimming cost V 0 bases and J 4 bases, with 16 bases left between them. Germline CDR1 reads ENHRY; CDR2 reads SYGVKD. DNA for the CDR3: TGTGCCATCAGTGAGTCATCAGGGCTTCGTATTTACGAGCAGTACTTC. It specifies CAISESSGLRIYEQYF.

The chain carries TRBV6-2 or TRBV6-3 and TRBJ2-1, with D perhaps TRBD2 (5 bases). Germline loops: CDR1 MNHEY, CDR2 SVGEGT. The V end lost 5 bases, the J end lost 8 bases, and 22 bases lay between the germline ends. This CDR3 region has 16 residues. In nucleotides, the CDR3 is TGTGCCAGCAGTGAGGTGGACGGGATGGGTTTTCATGAGCAGTTCTTC. Protein: CASSEVDGMGFHEQFF.

The chain is built from TRBV7-8 and TRBJ2-5, with D maybe TRBD2 (6 bases). With 1 base removed from V and 7 bases from J, the gap between germline ends came to 22 bases. Germline assignment: CDR1 SGHVS and CDR2 FQNEAQ. CDR3 length equals 17 residues. CDR3 protein: CASSLEAPSGLKGTQYF. Here the CDR3 DNA reads TGTGCCAGCAGCTTAGAAGCACCCAGCGGGCTAAAAGGGACCCAGTACTTC.

A note on this clonotype: A junction boundary mismatches the germline segment, possibly from a read error. The rearrangement joins TRBV19 to TRBJ1-5, with D possibly being TRBD1 (5 bases). CDR1 LNHDA and CDR2 SQIVND come from the germline V gene (reference sequence). There are 12 residues in the CDR3. This CDR3 is CASSIGSGPVNF. CDR3 nucleotides: TGTGCCAGTAGTATTGGGTCAGGGCCCGTGAATTTT.

The chain joins TRBV7-9 to TRBJ2-3; tentatively, D is TRBD2 (5 bases). CDR1 and CDR2 (germline): SEHNR, FQNEAQ (reference sequence). The V end lost 5 bases, the J end lost 4 bases, and 16 bases lay between the germline ends. The CDR3 runs 15 residues. CDR3 region: CASSPSRGTADTQYF. The CDR3 DNA reads as TGTGCCAGCAGCCCGAGCCGGGGTACCGCAGATACGCAGTATTTT.

The sample holds a few counts of this clonotype. The chain carries TRBV5-1 and TRBJ1-2; 9 bases line up with TRBD1. V lost 0 bases and J lost 2; bases outside the gene matches: 8. Germline V gives CDR1 SGHRS, CDR2 YFSETQ. CDR3 length: 17 amino acids. The CDR3, as DNA: TGCGCCAGCAGCTTGGGTGGACAGGGGACCTCGAACTATGGCTACACCTTC. Amino acids: CASSLGGQGTSNYGYTF.

J is TRBJ1-1 and V is TRBV5-1; D is ambiguous. The CDR3 has 14 residues. The germline V gene encodes CDR1 SGHRS and CDR2 YFSETQ. The ends were cut back, 4 bases at V and 4 bases at J, with 14 bases in the middle. CDR3 in amino acids: CASSRGVSGTEAFF. The CDR3 DNA reads TGCGCCAGCAGCAGAGGCGTCTCGGGCACTGAAGCTTTCTTT.

The V and J genes are TRBV12-3 or TRBV12-4 and TRBJ2-1; D possibly corresponds to TRBD1 (5 bases). V lost 6 bases and J 8 bases, leaving 11 bases between the germline ends. The CDR3 is 12 amino acids. CDR3 sequence: CASSLVGDEQFF. The CDR3 DNA reads TGTGCCAGCAGCCTGGTAGGGGATGAGCAGTTCTTC.

Only a few counts were recorded for this clonotype. The chain couples TRBV12-3 or TRBV12-4 to TRBJ2-5, with 12 nucleotides matching TRBD1. Germline trimming cut 4 bases from V and 4 bases from J; bases unmatched to any gene: 7. The length of the CDR3 is 16 residues. CDR3 sequence (DNA): TGTGCCAGCAGTTCTAGGGACAGGGGGCGTTCAGAGACCCAGTACTTC. Its protein product is CASSSRDRGRSETQYF.

The chain joins TRBV4-3 to TRBJ2-3; 8 bases fit TRBD2. Germline CDR1 reads LGHNA; CDR2 reads YSLEER. Losses at the gene ends were 0 bases for V and 4 bases for J; bases not matched to a gene: 6. This CDR3 comprises 16 residues. The CDR3 DNA follows: TGCGCCAGCAGCCAAGACGGGAGACTAGCGCCAGATACGCAGTATTTT. Translating it yields CASSQDGRLAPDTQYF.

The chain uses TRBV6-5 and TRBJ2-7; 7 bases align to TRBD1. The CDR3 has 15 amino acids. CDR1 and CDR2 from the germline V gene are MNHEY and SVGAGI. V was pared by 0 bases and J by 7 bases, with 9 bases of the junction left unmatched. CDR3 in amino acids: CASSYSRTGVGEQYF. The CDR3 bases are TGTGCCAGCAGTTACTCCCGGACAGGAGTCGGGGAGCAGTACTTC.